The 32 T cell receptor beta chains reported below all come from one sample, sequenced in a study of cytomegalovirus exposure and HLA in healthy donors. Profiled with immunoSEQ multiplex PCR; TCRdb holds only in-frame clones, not every one. Of over 200,000 clones in the sample, about nine tenths were seen once. The specimen was PBMCs. The origin of the receptors is a woman between 18 and 29 years old in good health and CMV-seropositive.

The rearrangement links TRBV7-8 to TRBJ2-1; 11 bases align to TRBD2. Germline V gene data show CDR1 as SGHVS and CDR2 as FQNEAQ. The CDR3 contains 17 residues. The trim removed 5 bases at V and 3 bases at J, leaving 9 bases unmatched. The CDR3 nucleotides are TGTGCCAGCAGCCCAGGGAGGACTAGCGGGTACTACAATGAGCAGTTCTTC. Its protein is CASSPGRTSGYYNEQFF.

The chain employs TRBV29-1 and TRBJ2-3; TRBD1 matches 7 bases. V was clipped by 7 bases and J by 4 bases; unmatched bases: 8. Looked up from germline, CDR1 is SQVTM and CDR2 is ANQGSEA. CDR3 length: 13 residues. CDR3 in DNA: TGCAGCGGGGGACAGCTGAGCCCAGATACGCAGTATTTT. This translates into CSGGQLSPDTQYF.

The gene calls are TRBV6-1 and TRBJ2-7; weak D call: TRBD1 (6 bases). This CDR3 contains 15 residues. Germline CDR1 reads MNHNS; CDR2 reads SASEGT. Trimming pared 6 bases from V and 0 bases from J, leaving 15 bases between. The CDR3: CASRRQVYPSYEQYF. CDR3 coding DNA: TGTGCCAGCAGAAGACAGGTATACCCCTCCTACGAGCAGTACTTC.

The chain couples TRBV5-1 to TRBJ2-5, with 7 bases aligning to TRBD1. The CDR3 has 13 residues. Germline V gene lookup returns CDR1 SGHRS and CDR2 YFSETQ. J gave up 0 bases and V 6 bases, and 2 bases lay outside the gene matches. The DNA for the CDR3 is TGCGCCAGCATGGGACAGTACCAAGAGACCCAGTACTTC. Translated, it gives CASMGQYQETQYF.

V and J are TRBV15 and TRBJ2-2, with D possibly TRBD2 on 5 matching bases. The V and J ends lost 5 bases and 6 bases respectively, with 25 bases between them. The germline V gene encodes CDR1 LNHNV and CDR2 YYDKDF (reference sequence). This CDR3 is 18 amino acids long. CDR3 nucleotides: TGTGCCACCAGCTCCCACCCCCCACATAGCATCGGGGCCGGGGAGCTGTTTTTT. Residues: CATSSHPPHSIGAGELFF.

The genes are TRBV6-5 and TRBJ1-2; 7 bases are shared with TRBD1. Germline CDR1 and CDR2: MNHEY and SVGAGI. The CDR3 totals 14 residues. The V segment lost 3 bases and the J segment 5 bases; nucleotides outside the gene matches: 6. The CDR3 coding sequence is TGTGCCAGCAGTTATCTCCGGGACAGTTATGGCTACACCTTC. Its translation is CASSYLRDSYGYTF.

The J gene is TRBJ2-7, the V gene TRBV28, with 10 bases lining up with TRBD1. With 3 bases clipped from V and 2 bases from J, the junction kept 4 bases outside the gene matches. CDR1 is MDHEN and CDR2 is SYDVKM in the germline V gene. The CDR3 length is 15 residues. The CDR3 DNA reads as TGTGCCAGCAGTTTGGGGACAGGGGTTACCTACGAGCAGTACTTC. Protein sequence: CASSLGTGVTYEQYF.

The gene calls are TRBV18 and TRBJ1-1; D not resolved. The CDR3 is 14 residues long. Trimming left V 2 bases short and J 1 base short, with 8 bases between. Looked up from germline, CDR1 is KGHSH and CDR2 is LQKENI. CDR3 in amino acids: CASSPGLTNTEAFF. As DNA, the CDR3 is TGTGCCAGCTCACCAGGGCTGACGAACACTGAAGCTTTCTTT.

V and J are TRBV27 and TRBJ2-2, with D tentatively TRBD2 (6 bases). CDR1 and CDR2 from the germline V gene are MNHEY and SMNVEV (reference sequence). V gave up 10 bases and J gave up 4 bases, with 13 bases separating them. The CDR3 contains 13 residues. The CDR3 bases are TGTGCCACCGGGAGAGAAAGCACCGGGGAGCTGTTTTTT. It specifies CATGRESTGELFF.

V usage is TRBV6-1 and J usage is TRBJ1-5; the match to TRBD1 covers 7 bases. J lost 4 bases, V lost 2 bases, and 8 bases had no gene match. The germline CDR1 and CDR2 sequences are MNHNS and SASEGT. CDR3 length: 16 amino acids. The CDR3 DNA follows: TGTGCCAGCAGTGAAATCTGGGACAGCCGAAATCAGCCCCAGCATTTT. This sequence encodes CASSEIWDSRNQPQHF.

J is TRBJ1-1 and V is TRBV9; no reliable D call. V lost 0 bases and J 4 bases, leaving 13 bases between the germline ends. The CDR3 has 15 residues. Looked up from germline, CDR1 is SGDLS and CDR2 is YYNGEE. CDR3 protein: CASSVGSGSGTEAFF. The CDR3 bases are TGTGCCAGCAGCGTAGGGTCAGGTTCCGGCACTGAAGCTTTCTTT.

V usage is TRBV27 and J usage is TRBJ1-1; no firm D call. The germline CDR1 and CDR2 sequences are MNHEY and SMNVEV (reference sequence). This CDR3 has 13 residues. The germline V and J ends were trimmed by 0 bases and 6 bases, with 8 bases remaining between them. The CDR3: CASSLSELSEAFF. The CDR3 DNA reads as TGTGCCAGCAGTTTATCGGAGTTGTCTGAAGCTTTCTTT.

This clone was counted a few times. The rearrangement uses TRBV28 and TRBJ2-7, with TRBD1 matching over 7 bases. Germline lookup yields CDR1 MDHEN and CDR2 SYDVKM. This CDR3 region has 14 residues. V shed 8 bases, J shed 2 bases, and the junction held 9 bases outside the gene matches. In DNA form, the CDR3 reads TGTGCCAGCGGGTTGGGACAGAAGGCCTACGAGCAGTACTTC. It is translated as CASGLGQKAYEQYF.

This chain joins TRBV7-9 and TRBJ2-7, with 8 bases lining up with TRBD1. J gave up 2 bases and V 6 bases, and 21 bases lay outside the gene matches. Germline CDR1 is SEHNR and CDR2 is FQNEAQ (reference sequence). CDR3 size: 19 residues. CDR3 sequence (DNA): TGTGCCAGCAGTCCAGGGGGCTACTTAACAGGAGAGGGTACCTACGAGCAGTACTTC. As protein: CASSPGGYLTGEGTYEQYF.

This chain links TRBV5-4 with TRBJ2-7; 8 nucleotides align to TRBD2. Germline assignment: CDR1 SGHNT and CDR2 YYREEE (reference sequence). This CDR3 is built from 14 residues. J was trimmed by 4 bases and V by 2 bases; bases with no gene match: 5. Written as DNA, the CDR3 is TGTGCCAGCAGCTTCGGGGGGGGTGGGTACGAGCAGTACTTC. It codes for CASSFGGGGYEQYF. Variable domain in full (rest from reference TRBV5-4 and TRBJ2-7): ETGVTQSPTHLIKTRGQQVTLRCSSQSGHNTVSWYQQALGQGPQFIFQYYREEENGRGNFPPRFSGLQFPNYSSELNVNALELDDSALYLCASSFGGGGYEQYFGPGTRLTVT.

This clone is classed as medium-sized. The CDR3 does not close with the conserved phenylalanine or tryptophan, likely indicating a read error. No DNA is shown, since the ends of the CDR3 on it are uncertain; the CDR3 is the one TCRdb lists. The chain uses TRBV27 and TRBJ2-7; the table's D call of TRBD1 was not tested on the DNA. CDR1 MNHEY and CDR2 SMNVEV come from the germline V gene (reference sequence). Inclusive of both ends, the CDR3 amounts to 8 amino acids. CDR3 residues: CASSNRGL.

Only one count was recorded for this clone. The V call is TRBV28, the J call TRBJ2-3, with TRBD2 matching 7 bases. The CDR3 length is 16 residues. V dropped 3 bases and J dropped 2; count of bases not matched to a gene: 8. The germline V gene has CDR1 MDHEN and CDR2 SYDVKM. CDR3 sequence reads: CASSFDPTSPTDTQYF. The CDR3 bases are TGTGCCAGCAGTTTTGATCCGACTAGCCCCACAGATACGCAGTATTTT.

This chain uses TRBV2 with TRBJ2-1; 9 bases fit TRBD2. The CDR3 runs to 14 residues. The germline V gene encodes CDR1 SNHLY and CDR2 FYNNEI. V trimming: 6 bases; J trimming: 6 bases; junction bases outside the gene matches: 6. The chain's CDR3 is CASRTTSGSNEQFF. DNA of the CDR3: TGTGCCAGCAGAACGACTAGCGGAAGCAATGAGCAGTTCTTC.

The J gene is TRBJ2-1, the V gene TRBV6-1; 8 nucleotides match TRBD1. Germline V gene sequence: CDR1 MNHNS, CDR2 SASEGT. CDR3 length: 14 amino acids. J was trimmed by 5 bases and V by 7 bases; bases with no gene match: 7. CDR3 coding DNA: TGTGCCAGCATCCTCACAGGGGGTAACAATGAGCAGTTCTTC. Its protein product is CASILTGGNNEQFF.

V gene TRBV27 combines with J gene TRBJ2-2, with a weak D call TRBD2 (6 bases). With 4 bases removed from V and 6 bases from J, the gap between germline ends came to 9 bases. This CDR3 comprises 13 residues. The germline V gene encodes CDR1 MNHEY and CDR2 SMNVEV (reference sequence). CDR3 protein: CASSWGEAGELFF. CDR3 coding DNA: TGTGCCAGCAGTTGGGGGGAGGCCGGGGAGCTGTTTTTT.

The chain is built from TRBV13 and TRBJ2-2; 8 bases agree with TRBD1. Per germline, CDR1 PRHDT and CDR2 FYEKMQ (reference sequence). The CDR3 is 15 amino acids. The trim removed 2 bases at V and 2 bases at J, leaving 1 base unmatched. In nucleotides, the CDR3 is TGTGCCAGCAGCTTAACAGGGGGAAACACCGGGGAGCTGTTTTTT. It codes for CASSLTGGNTGELFF.

The CDR3 loop is CASSFGQGNQPQHF. CDR3 sequence (DNA): TGTGCCAGCAGCTTTGGACAGGGCAATCAGCCCCAGCATTTT. The chain uses TRBV7-6 and TRBJ1-5; 7 positions match TRBD1. This CDR3 contains 14 residues. Germline CDR1 SGHVS, CDR2 FNYEAQ. Trimming removed 3 bases from V and 2 bases from J; junction bases left unmatched: 1.

The CDR3 reads CASSPGLAEISYEQYF. DNA for the CDR3: TGTGCCAGCAGCCCAGGACTAGCGGAGATATCCTACGAGCAGTACTTC. The rearrangement links TRBV7-9 to TRBJ2-7; 10 bases map to TRBD2. Germline-derived CDR1 and CDR2 are SEHNR and FQNEAQ (reference sequence). J lost 1 base, V lost 5 bases, and 8 bases had no gene match. The CDR3 has 16 residues.

About this clone: Sequence at one end of the junction differs from germline and may be a read error. The chain links TRBV7-7 to TRBJ2-5; TRBD2 might be the D (6 bases). Germline V gene sequence: CDR1 SSHAT, CDR2 FNYEAQ (reference sequence). The CDR3 extends over 15 amino acids. The CDR3 here is CASSLEWRGQETQYF. As DNA, the CDR3 is TGTGCTAGCAGCTTAGAATGGAGGGGCCAAGAGACCCAGTACTTC. The entire variable domain, with the rest obtained from reference TRBV7-7 and TRBJ2-5, is as follows: GAGVSQSPRYKVTKRGQDVTLRCDPISSHATLYWYQQALGQGPEFLTYFNYEAQPDKSGLPSDRFSAERPEGSISTLTIQRTEQRDSAMYRCASSLEWRGQETQYFGPGTRLLVL.

The V and J genes are TRBV19 and TRBJ2-2, with 7 bases matching TRBD1. The CDR3 covers 17 residues. Germline V CDR1 and CDR2: LNHDA, SQIVND (reference sequence). With 7 bases clipped from V and 1 base from J, the junction kept 12 bases outside the gene matches. This CDR3 reads CASTGHLTGRNTGELFF. CDR3 sequence (DNA): TGTGCCAGTACCGGCCACCTGACAGGGAGGAACACCGGGGAGCTGTTTTTT.

Only one count was recorded for this clone. The V call is TRBV5-1, the J call TRBJ1-1; the match to TRBD1 covers 10 bases. V lost 4 bases, J lost 1 base, and 7 bases stayed unmatched. The CDR3 runs 16 residues. Germline V gives CDR1 SGHRS, CDR2 YFSETQ. The CDR3 sequence: CASSTGTGAWNTEAFF. The CDR3 nucleotides read TGCGCCAGCAGCACCGGGACAGGGGCCTGGAACACTGAAGCTTTCTTT. The full variable domain, completed using reference TRBV5-1 and TRBJ1-1, is KAGVTQTPRYLIKTRGQQVTLSCSPISGHRSVSWYQQTPGQGLQFLFEYFSETQRNKGNFPGRFSGRQFSNSRSEMNVSTLELGDSALYLCASSTGTGAWNTEAFFGQGTRLTVV.

This chain connects TRBV7-3 to TRBJ2-1; 8 bases agree with TRBD1. CDR3 length: 15 amino acids. The trim removed 5 bases at V and 0 bases at J, leaving 3 bases unmatched. Per germline, CDR1 SGHTA and CDR2 FQGTGA. CDR3 bases: TGTGCCAGCAGCGTCGACAGGGGCTCCTACAATGAGCAGTTCTTC. Its protein is CASSVDRGSYNEQFF.

This chain's CDR3 is CASSLVTSGSNNEQFF. DNA of the CDR3: TGTGCCAGTAGCTTAGTCACTAGCGGGAGTAACAATGAGCAGTTCTTC. The chain joins TRBV19 to TRBJ2-1; 11 bases map to TRBD2. CDR3 size: 16 residues. Germline assignment: CDR1 LNHDA and CDR2 SQIVND (reference sequence). With V trimmed by 6 bases and J by 5 bases, 9 bases remained unmatched. The full variable domain, with the rest looked up from reference TRBV19 and TRBJ2-1, is DGGITQSPKYLFRKEGQNVTLSCEQNLNHDAMYWYRQDPGQGLRLIYYSQIVNDFQKGDIAEGYSVSREKKESFPLTVTSAQKNPTAFYLCASSLVTSGSNNEQFFGPGTRLTVL.

The rearrangement uses TRBV11-2 and TRBJ2-5; 9 bases match TRBD2. Losses at the gene ends were 5 bases for V and 2 bases for J; bases not matched to a gene: 6. Germline V gene data show CDR1 as SGHAT and CDR2 as FQNNGV. This CDR3 is 15 amino acids long. CDR3 nucleotide sequence: TGTGCCAGCAGCCCGGCGGGGGGGCAGCAAGAGACCCAGTACTTC. It encodes CASSPAGGQQETQYF.

This chain connects TRBV5-1 to TRBJ2-7; TRBD1 matches at 10 bases. V dropped 4 bases and J dropped 3; count of bases not matched to a gene: 7. The length of the CDR3 is 15 residues. Germline CDR1 and CDR2: SGHRS and YFSETQ. DNA of the CDR3: TGCGCCAGCAGCGCTGGTGGGACAGGGGTCTACGAGCAGTACTTC. Its protein product is CASSAGGTGVYEQYF.

The chain links TRBV7-3 to TRBJ2-1; 7 bases are shared with TRBD2. The CDR3 has 16 amino acids. Germline CDR1 and CDR2: SGHTA and FQGTGA. V lost 5 bases, J lost 9 bases, and 16 bases stayed unmatched. CDR3 loop: CASSLRLASTVSEQFF. CDR3 nucleotides: TGTGCCAGCAGCCTTAGACTAGCCTCCACCGTAAGTGAGCAGTTCTTC.

The CDR3 DNA sequence: TGCGCCAGCAGCCAAGCGATCGAGGGCCTGGACACTGAAGCTTTCTTT. Its protein is CASSQAIEGLDTEAFF. The rearrangement links TRBV4-1 to TRBJ1-1; D uncertain. This CDR3 region has 16 residues. Germline V gene lookup returns CDR1 MGHRA and CDR2 YSYEKL. V was clipped by 1 base and J by 3 bases, with 15 bases between them.